This T cell receptor (beta chain) was profiled in a study of CXCR3-negative and CXCR3-positive naive CD8 T cells. Study-level background: Overall TRB read output was 110 million to 150 million, and each library contained about 1.5 +/- 0.3 million reads.

CD45RO-CCR7+CD27+CD95- defined naive CD8+ T cells. The CDR3 has 12 residues. The V gene's germline CDR1 is SQVTM and CDR2 ANQGSEA. A remark on this clonotype: Its antigen is as yet unknown.

Through 5' RACE with UMI labels, the TRB cDNA libraries were prepared. Each CDR3 protein gets one entry in TCRdb, which reprocessed the 5' RACE reads and gives no DNA. Its clone listing holds about 50,000 distinct CDR3 sequences. Study outcomes and limitations: A higher hydrophobicity marked the TRB CDR3s of CXCR3-positive naive cells versus CXCR3-negative naive cells. Both naive subsets showed comparably high diversity, and memory CD8+ cells showed much lower diversity.

The V gene is TRBV29-1, the J gene TRBJ2-7; TCRdb designates TRBD1, a call that cannot be tested without DNA. This TCR derives from a human donor in good health. Some clones in this sample may be carry-over from other donors' samples. The sample comprised naive CXCR3+ CD8+ T cells from blood. Sample subset: CD45RO-CCR7+CD27+CD95- naive CD8+ T cells expressing CXCR3 (TNR3+). CDR3 region: CSVESGGYEQYF.